There are a few counts of the clone carrying this T cell receptor (beta chain). The data stem from a study of T-cell memory formation after mild COVID-19. TCRdb independently ran MiXCR on the 5' RACE reads; one entry per CDR3 protein. This repertoire shows more than 150,000 distinct CDR3 sequences, about 22% found once; its top ten account for around 23%. Germline values: CDR1 LNHNV, CDR2 YYDKDF (reference sequence). Trimming took off 5 bases at V and 8 bases at J, with 15 bases between the two ends. The CDR3 has 14 residues. This chain joins TRBV15 and TRBJ1-4; perhaps TRBD1 as D (5 bases). This TCR was sampled from an adult woman who had mild COVID-19 (a few samples of this study predate the infection). Cell type and time point are not known. Sequencing was done on a sample of PBMCs or a T cell subset sorted from them (not recorded which). CDR3: CATSGGWGGEKLFF. The CDR3 DNA sequence: TGTGCCACCAGCGGCGGTTGGGGCGGAGAAAAACTGTTTTTT.